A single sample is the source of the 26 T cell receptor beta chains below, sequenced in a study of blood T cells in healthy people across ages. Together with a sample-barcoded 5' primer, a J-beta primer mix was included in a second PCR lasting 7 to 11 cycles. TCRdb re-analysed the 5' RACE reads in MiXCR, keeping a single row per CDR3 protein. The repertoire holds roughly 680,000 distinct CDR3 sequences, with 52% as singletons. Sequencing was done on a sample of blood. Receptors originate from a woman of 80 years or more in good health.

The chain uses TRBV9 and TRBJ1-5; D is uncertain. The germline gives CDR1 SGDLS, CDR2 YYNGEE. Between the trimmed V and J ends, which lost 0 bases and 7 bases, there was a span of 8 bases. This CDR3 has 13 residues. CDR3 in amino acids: CASSVGVKQPQHF. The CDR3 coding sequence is TGTGCCAGCAGCGTAGGTGTTAAGCAGCCCCAGCATTTT. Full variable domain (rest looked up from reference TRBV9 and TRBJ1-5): DSGVTQTPKHLITATGQRVTLRCSPRSGDLSVYWYQQSLDQGLQFLIQYYNGEERAKGNILERFSAQQFPDLHSELNLSSLELGDSALYFCASSVGVKQPQHFGDGTRLSIL.

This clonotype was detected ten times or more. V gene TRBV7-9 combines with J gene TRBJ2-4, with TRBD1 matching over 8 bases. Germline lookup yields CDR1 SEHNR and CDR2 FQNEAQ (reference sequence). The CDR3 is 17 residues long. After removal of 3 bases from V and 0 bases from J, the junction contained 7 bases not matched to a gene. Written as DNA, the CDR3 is TGTGCCAGCAGCTTCCGGACAGGGACCCTAGCCAAAAACATTCAGTACTTC. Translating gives CASSFRTGTLAKNIQYF.

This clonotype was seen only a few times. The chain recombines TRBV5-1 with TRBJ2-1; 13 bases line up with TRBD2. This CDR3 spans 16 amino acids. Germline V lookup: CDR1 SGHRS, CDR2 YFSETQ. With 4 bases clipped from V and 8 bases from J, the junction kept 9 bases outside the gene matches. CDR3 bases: TGCGCCAGCAGCCCAGGACTAGCGGGAGCGCTGGATGAGCAGTTCTTC. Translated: CASSPGLAGALDEQFF. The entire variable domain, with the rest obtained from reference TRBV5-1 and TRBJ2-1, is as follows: KAGVTQTPRYLIKTRGQQVTLSCSPISGHRSVSWYQQTPGQGLQFLFEYFSETQRNKGNFPGRFSGRQFSNSRSEMNVSTLELGDSALYLCASSPGLAGALDEQFFGPGTRLTVL.

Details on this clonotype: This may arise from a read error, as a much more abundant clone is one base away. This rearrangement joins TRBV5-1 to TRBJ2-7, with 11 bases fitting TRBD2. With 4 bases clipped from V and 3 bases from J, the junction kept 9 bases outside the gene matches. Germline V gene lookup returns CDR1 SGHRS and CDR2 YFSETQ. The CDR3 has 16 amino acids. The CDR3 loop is CASSVRLAGQDYEQYF. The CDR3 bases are TGCGCCAGCAGCGTTAGACTAGCGGGACAAGACTACGAGCAGTACTTC.

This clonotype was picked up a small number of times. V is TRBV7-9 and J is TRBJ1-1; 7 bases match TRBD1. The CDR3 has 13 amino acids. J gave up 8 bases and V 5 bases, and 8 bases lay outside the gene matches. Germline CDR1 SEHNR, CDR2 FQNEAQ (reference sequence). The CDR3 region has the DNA TGTGCCAGCAGCCCGAGATGGACAGGCGAAGCTTTCTTT. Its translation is CASSPRWTGEAFF. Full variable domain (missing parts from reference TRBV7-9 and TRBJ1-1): DTGVSQNPRHKITKRGQNVTFRCDPISEHNRLYWYRQTLGQGPEFLTYFQNEAQLEKSRLLSDRFSAERPKGSFSTLEIQRTEQGDSAMYLCASSPRWTGEAFFGQGTRLTVV.

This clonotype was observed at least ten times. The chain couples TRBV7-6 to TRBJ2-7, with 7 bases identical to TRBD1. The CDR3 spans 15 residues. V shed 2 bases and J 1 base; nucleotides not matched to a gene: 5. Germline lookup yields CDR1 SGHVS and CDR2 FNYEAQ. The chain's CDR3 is CASSLSGTASYEQYF. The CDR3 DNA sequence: TGTGCCAGCAGCTTATCGGGGACAGCGTCCTACGAGCAGTACTTC.

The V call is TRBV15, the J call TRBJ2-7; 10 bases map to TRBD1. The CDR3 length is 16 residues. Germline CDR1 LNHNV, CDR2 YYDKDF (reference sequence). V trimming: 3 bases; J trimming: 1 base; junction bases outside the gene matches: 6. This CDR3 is CATSRTDRGRSYEQYF. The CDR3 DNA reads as TGTGCCACCAGCAGGACTGACAGGGGGCGATCCTACGAGCAGTACTTC.

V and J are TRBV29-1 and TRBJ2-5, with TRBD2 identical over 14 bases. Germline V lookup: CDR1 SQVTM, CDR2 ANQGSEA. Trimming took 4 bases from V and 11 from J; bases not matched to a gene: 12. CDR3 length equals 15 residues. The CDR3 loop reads CSVGGTSGRINEQYF. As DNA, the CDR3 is TGCAGCGTTGGAGGGACTAGCGGGAGAATTAATGAGCAGTACTTC.

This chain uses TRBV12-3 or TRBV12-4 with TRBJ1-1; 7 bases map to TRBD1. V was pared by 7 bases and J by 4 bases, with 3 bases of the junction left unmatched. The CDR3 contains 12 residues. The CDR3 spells CASTSGGTEAFF. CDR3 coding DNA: TGTGCCAGCACCTCAGGGGGCACTGAAGCTTTCTTT.

For the CDR3, the DNA is TGCGCCAGTACCGGGACAGAGAACACCGGGGAGCTGTTTTTT. Amino acids: CASTGTENTGELFF. The chain carries TRBV5-1 and TRBJ2-2; 7 nucleotides match TRBD1. Germline CDR1 and CDR2: SGHRS and YFSETQ. Trimming took 8 bases from V and 1 from J; bases not matched to a gene: 5. The CDR3 extends over 14 amino acids.

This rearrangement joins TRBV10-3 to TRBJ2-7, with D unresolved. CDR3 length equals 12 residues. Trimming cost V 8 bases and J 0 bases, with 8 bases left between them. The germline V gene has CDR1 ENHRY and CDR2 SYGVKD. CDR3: CAIHTDSYEQYF. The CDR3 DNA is TGTGCCATCCATACAGACTCCTACGAGCAGTACTTC.

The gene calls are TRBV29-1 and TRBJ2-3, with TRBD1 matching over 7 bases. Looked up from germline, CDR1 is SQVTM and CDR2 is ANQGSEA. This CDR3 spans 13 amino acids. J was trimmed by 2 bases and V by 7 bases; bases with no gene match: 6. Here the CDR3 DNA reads TGCAGCGGAAGACAGGGCCCCACAGATACGCAGTATTTT. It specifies CSGRQGPTDTQYF.

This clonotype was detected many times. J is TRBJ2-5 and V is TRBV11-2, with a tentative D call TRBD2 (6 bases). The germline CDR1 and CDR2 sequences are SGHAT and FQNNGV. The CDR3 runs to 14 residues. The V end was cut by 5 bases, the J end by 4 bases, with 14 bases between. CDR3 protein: CASSASGLPETQYF. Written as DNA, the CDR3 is TGTGCCAGCAGCGCATCGGGACTCCCAGAGACCCAGTACTTC.

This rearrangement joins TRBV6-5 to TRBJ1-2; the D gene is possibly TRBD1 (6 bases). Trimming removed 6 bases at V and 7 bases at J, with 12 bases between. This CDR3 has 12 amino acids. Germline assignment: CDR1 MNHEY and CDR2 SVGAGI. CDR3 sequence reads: CASSTGSRGYTF. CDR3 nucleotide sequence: TGTGCCAGCAGCACAGGGTCCCGTGGCTACACCTTC.

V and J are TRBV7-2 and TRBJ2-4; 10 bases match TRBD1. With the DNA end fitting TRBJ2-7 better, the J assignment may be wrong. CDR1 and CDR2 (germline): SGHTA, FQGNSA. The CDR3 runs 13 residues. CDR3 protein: CASSQTGGHEQYF. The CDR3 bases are TGTGCCAGCAGTCAGACAGGGGGCCACGAGCAGTACTTC.

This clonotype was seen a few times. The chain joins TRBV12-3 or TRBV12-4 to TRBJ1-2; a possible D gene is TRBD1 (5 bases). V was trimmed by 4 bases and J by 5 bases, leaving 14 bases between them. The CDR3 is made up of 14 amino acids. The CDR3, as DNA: TGTGCCAGCAGTTCCCCGGGGCAGTATTATGGCTACACCTTC. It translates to CASSSPGQYYGYTF.

For the CDR3, the DNA is TGTGCCAGCAGCTGGCGGGCGGACCCCTACGAGCAGTACTTC. Protein product: CASSWRADPYEQYF. The chain has TRBV3-1 and TRBJ2-5; perhaps TRBD2 as D (5 bases). The DNA end lines up better with TRBJ2-7; the J call may be wrong. CDR1 and CDR2 from the germline V gene are LGHDT and YNNKEL (reference sequence). This CDR3 is 14 amino acids long.

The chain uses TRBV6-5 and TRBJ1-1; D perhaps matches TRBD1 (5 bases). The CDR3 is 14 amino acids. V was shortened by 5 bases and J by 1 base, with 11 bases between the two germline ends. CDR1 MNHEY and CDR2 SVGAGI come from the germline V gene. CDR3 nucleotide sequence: TGTGCCAGCAGTCCCAGGGTAGCGAACACTGAAGCTTTCTTT. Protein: CASSPRVANTEAFF.

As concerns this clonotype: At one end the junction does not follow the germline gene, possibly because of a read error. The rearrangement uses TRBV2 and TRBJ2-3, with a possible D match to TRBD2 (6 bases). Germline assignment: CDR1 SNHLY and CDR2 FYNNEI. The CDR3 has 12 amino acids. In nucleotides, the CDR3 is TGTGCCAGCATACGGGGGATCTATACACAGTATTTT. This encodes CASIRGIYTQYF.

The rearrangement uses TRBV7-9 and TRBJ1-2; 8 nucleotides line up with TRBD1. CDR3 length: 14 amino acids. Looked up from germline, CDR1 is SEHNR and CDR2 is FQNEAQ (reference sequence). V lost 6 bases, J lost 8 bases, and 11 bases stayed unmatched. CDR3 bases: TGTGCCAGCAGACGGGACAGGTCTAGCGGCGGCTACACCTTC. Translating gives CASRRDRSSGGYTF.

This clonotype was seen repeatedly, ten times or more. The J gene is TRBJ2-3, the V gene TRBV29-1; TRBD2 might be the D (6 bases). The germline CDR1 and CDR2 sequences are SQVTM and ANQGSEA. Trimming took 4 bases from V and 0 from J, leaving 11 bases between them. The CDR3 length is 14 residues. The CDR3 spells CSVGLAISTDTQYF. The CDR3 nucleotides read TGCAGCGTTGGCCTAGCGATCAGCACAGATACGCAGTATTTT.

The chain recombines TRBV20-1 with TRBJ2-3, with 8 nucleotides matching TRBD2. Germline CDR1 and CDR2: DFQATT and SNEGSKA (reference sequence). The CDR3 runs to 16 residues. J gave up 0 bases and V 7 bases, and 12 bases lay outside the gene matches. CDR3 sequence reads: CSVLAPREGSTDTQYF. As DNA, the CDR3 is TGCAGTGTGCTAGCCCCCCGGGAGGGAAGCACAGATACGCAGTATTTT.

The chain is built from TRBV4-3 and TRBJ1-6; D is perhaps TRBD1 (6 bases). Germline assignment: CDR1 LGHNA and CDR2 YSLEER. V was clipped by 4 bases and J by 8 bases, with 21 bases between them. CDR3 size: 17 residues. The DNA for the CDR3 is TGCGCCAGCAGCCTCCTGGTCAGGGGATCTAGGGATTCACCCCTCCACTTT. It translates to CASSLLVRGSRDSPLHF.

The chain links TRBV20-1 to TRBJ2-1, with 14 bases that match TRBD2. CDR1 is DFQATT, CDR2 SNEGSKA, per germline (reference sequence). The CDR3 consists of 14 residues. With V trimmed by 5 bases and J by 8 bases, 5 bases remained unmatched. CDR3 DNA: TGCAGTGCTCCGGGACTAGCGGGGGTCTATGAGCAGTTCTTC. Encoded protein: CSAPGLAGVYEQFF.

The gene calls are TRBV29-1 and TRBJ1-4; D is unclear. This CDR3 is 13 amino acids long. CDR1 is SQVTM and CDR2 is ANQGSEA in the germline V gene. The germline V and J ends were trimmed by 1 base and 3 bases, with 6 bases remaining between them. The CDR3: CSVEGRSNEKLFF. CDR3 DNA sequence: TGCAGCGTTGAAGGACGGTCTAATGAAAAACTGTTTTTT.

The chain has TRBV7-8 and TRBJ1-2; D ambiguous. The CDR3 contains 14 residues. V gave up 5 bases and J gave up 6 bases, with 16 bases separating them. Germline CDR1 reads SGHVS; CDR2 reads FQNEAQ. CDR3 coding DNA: TGTGCCAGCAGCCTGTTTAGAGACTCGCATGGCTACACCTTC. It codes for CASSLFRDSHGYTF.